The rows below give T cell receptor beta chains drawn from one sample of a study of CD8+ T cells in alopecia areata. Data came from immunoSEQ multiplex PCR; TCRdb stores just in-frame clones and leaves some out. Here the sample spans around 100,000 clones, around 60% being singletons. Material: CD4+ T cells sorted from blood. These TCRs come from a human donor in good health. The CDR3 runs from the conserved cysteine through the conserved F or W. D genes are given only for firm matches. Clone sizes are given selectively: once, few, many, or a class where the clone is expanded.

d_gene,j_gene,abundance,v_gene,CDR3nt,CDR3aa
.,TRBJ1-1,.,TRBV5-1,TGCGCCAGCAGCTTGGGGGCGAACACTGAAGCTTTCTTT,CASSLGANTEAFF
.,TRBJ1-4,.,TRBV4-1,TGCGCCAGCAGCCAAGTAGTGACGGAGGATAAACTGTTTTTT,CASSQVVTEDKLFF
TRBD1,TRBJ1-5,.,TRBV13,TGTGCCAGCAGCTTACGTAGATTCATCGGGACAGGGGGCTCCCCCATTTCTGGGCCCCAGCATTTT,CASSLRRFIGTGGSPISGPQHF
.,TRBJ1-4,few,TRBV6-6,TGTGCCAGCAGTTACCTCCCCGTGGTTAATGAAAAACTGTTTTTT,CASSYLPVVNEKLFF
.,TRBJ2-3,.,TRBV20-1,TGCAGTGCGGGAGGGGGAGATACGCAGTATTTT,CSAGGGDTQYF
.,TRBJ1-4,many,TRBV28,TGTGCCAACTACAGACTGAGGAATGCAACTAATGAAAAACTGTTTTTT,CANYRLRNATNEKLFF
TRBD1,TRBJ2-1,.,TRBV30,TGTGCCTGGAGGGACAGGGGGCATGAGCAGTTCTTC,CAWRDRGHEQFF
TRBD1,TRBJ1-4,.,TRBV2,TGTGCCAGCAGGGAACAGGGGTGGAATGAAAAACTGTTTTTT,CASREQGWNEKLFF
.,TRBJ1-4,.,TRBV4-2,TGTGCCAGCAGCCAAGATCGGACAGACGAAAAACTGTTTTTT,CASSQDRTDEKLFF
TRBD1,TRBJ2-3,.,TRBV7-8,TGTGCCAGCAGTGGGGACAGGGTCCGCCTTAGTGGTACGCAGTATTTT,CASSGDRVRLSGTQYF
.,TRBJ1-1,few,TRBV6-5,TGTGCCAGCAGTAGCGGGGGCACTGAAGCTTTCTTT,CASSSGGTEAFF
.,TRBJ1-2,.,TRBV29-1,TGCAGCGTTGATCTTGGAGGGAGGGGCTATGGCTACACCTTC,CSVDLGGRGYGYTF
.,TRBJ2-3,.,TRBV30,TGTGCCTGGAGGGGAACTAGCACAGATACGCAGTATTTT,CAWRGTSTDTQYF
TRBD1,TRBJ2-5,few,TRBV29-1,TGCAGCGCCCACAGGGGTACCCAAGAGACCCAGTACTTC,CSAHRGTQETQYF
.,TRBJ1-1,.,TRBV7-9,TGTGCCAGCAGCTTAGAGGCCGGGGCGGCTTTCTTT,CASSLEAGAAFF
TRBD1,TRBJ1-2,.,TRBV30,TGTGCCTGGAACCGGGACAGGGGGCCTCCTTATGGCTACACCTTC,CAWNRDRGPPYGYTF
.,TRBJ2-7,.,TRBV7-9,TGTGCCAGCAGCTTGAGCTCCTACGAGCAGTACTTC,CASSLSSYEQYF
.,TRBJ2-1,few,TRBV5-1,TGCGCCAGCAGCTTGGCTGTATCCAATGAGCAGTTCTTC,CASSLAVSNEQFF
TRBD1,TRBJ1-5,few,TRBV7-8,TGTGCCAGCAGCCCCGGTCGACGACAGGGCCGGGGCAATCAGCCCCAGCATTTT,CASSPGRRQGRGNQPQHF
.,TRBJ1-1,few,TRBV5-1,TGCGCCAGCAGCTTGGCCAACACTGAAGCTTTCTTT,CASSLANTEAFF
.,TRBJ2-3,few,TRBV14,TGTGCCAGCAGCCAAGGTGGGAATACGCAGTATTTT,CASSQGGNTQYF
TRBD2,TRBJ2-5,.,TRBV5-1,TGCGCCAGCAGCTTGAGCTGGGGACTAGCGGGGCGAGAGACCCAGTACTTC,CASSLSWGLAGRETQYF
.,TRBJ1-2,few,TRBV6-1,TGTGCCAGCAGGGAGGTCTCAAACTATGGCTACACCTTC,CASREVSNYGYTF
.,TRBJ1-4,.,TRBV5-1,TGCGCCAGCAGCCCCAAGTCCCGGCGAGAAAAACTGTTTTTT,CASSPKSRREKLFF
.,TRBJ2-5,.,TRBV29-1,TGCAGCGTTGAGGGGGGTGTGGGGGAGACCCAGTACTTC,CSVEGGVGETQYF
.,TRBJ1-1,.,TRBV2,TGTGCCAGCAGCAGGGGACTCCTGAACACTGAAGCTTTCTTT,CASSRGLLNTEAFF
.,TRBJ2-7,.,TRBV25-1,TGTGCCAGCAGTGAAAGCTACGAGCAGTACTTC,CASSESYEQYF
TRBD1,TRBJ2-5,.,TRBV7-9,TGTGCCAGCAGCTCGGGACAGGGTCCACAAGAGACCCAGTACTTC,CASSSGQGPQETQYF
.,TRBJ1-1,.,TRBV30,TGTGCCTGGAGTGTAGTGATCAACACTGAAGCTTTCTTT,CAWSVVINTEAFF
.,TRBJ1-1,.,TRBV5-1,TGCGCCAGCAGCCTTCTGCGAGGGGACAAGGAAAATGAAGCTTTCTTT,CASSLLRGDKENEAFF
.,TRBJ1-1,.,TRBV29-1,TGCAGCGTTGCTGCGGGGAACACTGAAGCTTTCTTT,CSVAAGNTEAFF
.,TRBJ2-4,few,TRBV29-1,TGCAGCGTTGTCGGGCGACTAGCCAAAAACATTCAGTACTTC,CSVVGRLAKNIQYF
TRBD1,TRBJ1-2,once,TRBV6-5,TGTGCCAGCAGCATGGGACAGGGGGGAGTCTATGGCTACACCTTC,CASSMGQGGVYGYTF
TRBD2,TRBJ2-3,.,TRBV10-3,TGTGCCGCCCGACTAGCGGGGGAAACAGATACGCAGTATTTT,CAARLAGETDTQYF
TRBD1,TRBJ2-7,.,TRBV5-1,TGCGCCAGCAGCCCGGGGACAGGGGCCGAGCAGTACTTC,CASSPGTGAEQYF
.,TRBJ1-3,.,TRBV29-1,TGCAGCGTTGAAGATCTTGGCACTAGCTCTGGAAACACCATATATTTT,CSVEDLGTSSGNTIYF
.,TRBJ2-2,.,TRBV2,TGTGCCAGCACAGGCTCTCGCACCGGGGAGCTGTTTTTT,CASTGSRTGELFF
.,TRBJ1-6,.,TRBV27,TGTGCCAGCAGTACGAACGCGGGAGGGACGGGGTCACCCCTCCACTTT,CASSTNAGGTGSPLHF
.,TRBJ2-5,once,TRBV18,TGTGCCAGCTCACCGGGCCCTGAGAGGAACCAAGAGACCCAGTACTTC,CASSPGPERNQETQYF
.,TRBJ2-5,.,TRBV4-1,TGCGCCAGCAGCCCAACTCCGGGGGGCTGGGAGACCCAGTACTTC,CASSPTPGGWETQYF
.,TRBJ2-3,.,TRBV25-1,TGTGCCAGCAGTGAAAAAAGGGGGGATACGCAGTATTTT,CASSEKRGDTQYF
TRBD1,TRBJ2-2,.,TRBV25-1,TGTGCCAGCAGTGAATACCTGGGACAGGGCGGGACCGGGGAGCTGTTTTTT,CASSEYLGQGGTGELFF
TRBD1,TRBJ1-4,once,TRBV4-1,TGCGCCAGCAGCCTCATGACAGGGGCTGGTGAAAAACTGTTTTTT,CASSLMTGAGEKLFF
TRBD2,TRBJ2-7,.,TRBV4-2,TGTGCCAGCAGCCCCGTTTGGAATAGCGGGGCACCCTACGAGCAGTACTTC,CASSPVWNSGAPYEQYF
TRBD1,TRBJ2-2,.,TRBV5-1,TGCGCCAGCGTTCGGGACAGTAACACCGGGGAGCTGTTTTTT,CASVRDSNTGELFF
.,TRBJ1-5,.,TRBV4-3,TGCGCCAGCAGCCAAGGGCATGCCAGGCAACATCAGCCCCAGCATTTT,CASSQGHARQHQPQHF
TRBD2,TRBJ2-5,.,TRBV11-2,TGTGCCAGCAGCTTACGAATGGGCGGGGGGGCCGAGGAGACCCAGTACTTC,CASSLRMGGGAEETQYF
.,TRBJ1-6,.,TRBV6-1,TGTGCCGCGACAGACCATAATTCACCCCTCCACTTT,CAATDHNSPLHF
.,TRBJ1-2,.,TRBV18,TGTGCCAGCTCACCACCCGAACAGCGTTATGGCTACACCTTC,CASSPPEQRYGYTF
TRBD2,TRBJ2-3,few,TRBV4-2,TGTGCCAGCAGCCAAGGCGGGGGGAGATACACAGATACGCAGTATTTT,CASSQGGGRYTDTQYF
.,TRBJ2-6,few,TRBV30,TGTGCCTGGATAAGAGGTAGGATCCACTCTGGGGCCAACGTCCTGACTTTC,CAWIRGRIHSGANVLTF
TRBD1,TRBJ2-7,.,TRBV29-1,TGCAGCGTGGGACAGGGGTCATCCTACGAGCAGTACTTC,CSVGQGSSYEQYF
.,TRBJ2-2,.,TRBV4-3,TGCGCCAGCAGCCAAGGGGTGCGCAGGGATACCGGGGAGCTGTTTTTT,CASSQGVRRDTGELFF
TRBD1,TRBJ1-5,few,TRBV29-1,TGCAGCGTTGCACAGGGGGCCGATCAGCCCCAGCATTTT,CSVAQGADQPQHF
.,TRBJ2-1,.,TRBV9,TGTGCCAGCAGCGTAGGACCCCCCCCTTACAATGAGCAGTTCTTC,CASSVGPPPYNEQFF
TRBD1,TRBJ1-1,.,TRBV4-3,TGCGCCAGCAGCCAAGATGTGAACAGGGGCCCTGGGAACACTGAAGCTTTCTTT,CASSQDVNRGPGNTEAFF
.,TRBJ2-6,.,TRBV18,TGTGCCAGCTCACCACCCAGCTCTGGGGCCAACGTCCTGACTTTC,CASSPPSSGANVLTF
.,TRBJ2-7,.,TRBV4-2,TGTGCCAGCAGCCAAGACTCGTACTCCTACGAGCAGTACTTC,CASSQDSYSYEQYF
.,TRBJ2-7,.,TRBV29-1,TGCAGCGTCGGCTCCGAGGTTTACGAGCAGTACTTC,CSVGSEVYEQYF